A single sample gave rise to the 8 T cell receptor beta chains below, sequenced in a study of blood T cells in healthy people across ages. Together with a sample-barcoded 5' primer, a J-beta primer mix was included in a second PCR lasting about 7 to 12 cycles. TCRdb reprocessed the 5' RACE reads via MiXCR and lists one record per CDR3 protein. The data hold approximately 1.5 million distinct CDR3 sequences, with around 36% observed a single time. The material sequenced was blood. These receptors all come from a woman in her 30s in good health.

V usage is TRBV28 and J usage is TRBJ2-1; D is unresolved. This CDR3 comprises 18 residues. The germline V and J ends were trimmed by 3 bases and 3 bases, with 21 bases remaining between them. Germline-derived CDR1 and CDR2 are MDHEN and SYDVKM. The DNA of the CDR3 is TGTGCCAGCAGTTTCATCCTGGGCGCTAGAAAGGACTACAATGAGCAGTTCTTC. This encodes CASSFILGARKDYNEQFF.

The V gene is TRBV11-2, the J gene TRBJ2-7; D may be TRBD2 (7 bases). In germline, CDR1 is SGHAT, CDR2 FQNNGV. V lost 3 bases and J 10 bases, leaving 22 bases between the germline ends. The CDR3 is 15 amino acids. The DNA for the CDR3 is TGTGCCAGCAGCTTGGAATCGGGGGGCCGAGCGTCCCAGTACTTC. Its protein is CASSLESGGRASQYF.

The chain couples TRBV18 to TRBJ1-2, with 7 bases matching TRBD1. Germline assignment: CDR1 KGHSH and CDR2 LQKENI. Trimming at V came to 5 bases and at J to 4 bases, leaving 4 bases not matched to a gene. This CDR3 is built from 13 residues. The CDR3 DNA reads TGTGCCAGCTCAGCGGGACAGATCTATGGCTACACCTTC. This translates into CASSAGQIYGYTF.

The V call is TRBV10-2, the J call TRBJ2-6; D unclear. CDR3 size: 15 residues. Trimming stripped 2 bases from V and 11 bases from J, with 16 bases between. Germline loops: CDR1 WSHSY, CDR2 SAAADI. CDR3 in DNA: TGCGCCAGCAGTGAGACCGATATCTCTCCTCACGTCCTGACTTTC. Its protein is CASSETDISPHVLTF.

This clonotype was seen repeatedly, ten times or more. The chain couples TRBV4-1 to TRBJ2-1; the match to TRBD2 covers 8 bases. V was clipped by 5 bases and J by 10 bases; unmatched bases: 16. CDR3 length equals 16 residues. Germline assignment: CDR1 MGHRA and CDR2 YSYEKL. CDR3 sequence: CASSETEASGFYEQFF. The CDR3 coding sequence is TGCGCCAGCAGCGAGACGGAAGCTAGCGGGTTTTACGAGCAGTTCTTC.

The chain is built from TRBV30 and TRBJ1-2; possible D gene TRBD1, 6 bases. The V and J ends lost 7 bases and 4 bases respectively, with 19 bases between them. The V gene's germline CDR1 is GTSNPN and CDR2 SVGIG (reference sequence). The CDR3 has 14 residues. CDR3 DNA: TGTGCCTCGATAGTTAGGGGGGCCGGCTATGGCTACACCTTC. Translating gives CASIVRGAGYGYTF.

This clonotype has ten or more counts. The V and J genes are TRBV5-1 and TRBJ2-7; D is possibly TRBD2 (5 bases). This CDR3 has 14 residues. The V end lost 0 bases, the J end lost 6 bases, and 13 bases lay between the germline ends. The V gene's germline CDR1 is SGHRS and CDR2 YFSETQ. The CDR3 DNA sequence: TGCGCCAGCAGCTTGGAGATGGCTCGGGGCGAGCAGTACTTC. Its protein is CASSLEMARGEQYF.

This clonotype has only a few counts. This could be a read error, since a much larger clone is one nucleotide away. The chain carries TRBV10-3 and TRBJ2-7, with 11 bases aligning to TRBD2. The germline V gene has CDR1 ENHRY and CDR2 SYGVKD. V shed 8 bases and J 2 bases; nucleotides not matched to a gene: 8. This CDR3 has 15 amino acids. CDR3 residues: CAIGEGTSGTYEQYF. CDR3 DNA: TGTGCCATCGGCGAGGGGACTAGCGGAACCTACGAGCAGTACTTC.